The 2 T cell receptor beta chains listed next were all sequenced from one sample in a study of CD8+CD57+ T cells in acquired aplastic anemia. Researchers used genomic DNA as the template to profile TCR beta VDJ and CDR3. TCRdb passed the reads through MiXCR, listing each CDR3 protein once. The table shows around 180,000 distinct CDR3 sequences, with 55% to 75% occurring only once. The sample comprised sorted CD4+, CD8+, or CD8+CD57+ T cells (not recorded which) from PBMCs. Receptor source: a human donor in good health.

This rearrangement joins TRBV12-3 or TRBV12-4 to TRBJ1-2, with a tentative D call TRBD1 (6 bases). This CDR3 comprises 17 residues. V lost 4 bases, J lost 4 bases, and 22 bases lay in between. CDR3 in DNA: TGTGCCAGCAGTTACGTTCGGGGGGCGTCCCTCTTCTATGGCTACACCTTC. Translated: CASSYVRGASLFYGYTF.

Details on this clonotype: A much larger clone differs by one base, so this may be a read error. The V call is TRBV5-4, the J call TRBJ2-1; 11 nucleotides match TRBD2. Per germline, CDR1 SGHNT and CDR2 YYREEE (reference sequence). The CDR3 covers 15 residues. Trimming removed 4 bases from V and 6 bases from J; junction bases left unmatched: 6. The CDR3 spells CASSQRLAGPNEQFF. The CDR3 DNA reads as TGTGCCAGCAGCCAACGACTAGCGGGACCCAATGAGCAGTTCTTC.